This TCR beta chain was identified during a study of shared clonotypes between healthy human individuals. Study overall: Plates per donor: three CD4 naive, three CD4 memory, two CD8 naive, one CD8 memory. Study-wide findings and caveats: As a rule, naive subsets had a larger estimated richness than memory subsets.

In the naive CD8 group, cells lacked CD45RO and were positively selected for CCR7, so terminally differentiated effector memory CD45RA+ cells were left out. Profiling relied on immunoSEQ multiplex PCR, and the TCRdb table lists in-frame clones only, not all of them. The table has about 2.2 million clones, roughly 91% seen once. With regard to this clone: Its antigen remains unidentified.

The material sequenced was naive CD8+ T cells from PBMCs. The sequence came from a man younger than 35 in good health. Some clones in this sample may be carry-over from other donors' samples.

CDR3 sequence reads: CASSIQLISYNEQFF. Here the CDR3 DNA reads TGTGCCAGTAGTATCCAGCTGATTTCCTACAATGAGCAGTTCTTC. V usage is TRBV19 and J usage is TRBJ2-1, with no clear D. The CDR3 contains 15 residues. The ends were cut back, 3 bases at V and 1 base at J, with 10 bases in the middle. Per the germline V gene, CDR1 is LNHDA and CDR2 is SQIVND (reference sequence).